Shown below are 16 T cell receptor beta chains from a single sample sequenced in a study of T cells in Graves' hyperthyroidism and ophthalmopathy. Amplification of TCR beta CDR3 regions was performed using RNA transcripts as template. The HTBI primer set served for first-round RT-PCR of the TCR CDR3. TCRdb analysed the multiplex PCR reads with MiXCR anew, one entry per CDR3 protein. Among about 510,000 distinct CDR3 sequences listed, 14% were seen once. Sequencing used blood. The source is a woman aged 40 to 49 with Graves' hyperthyroidism.

There are a few counts of this clonotype. The CDR3 region is CASSSNPGTGNTEAFF. The DNA for the CDR3 is TGTGCCAGCAGTTCCAACCCGGGGACAGGGAACACTGAAGCTTTCTTT. The gene calls are TRBV6-5 and TRBJ1-1, with 8 bases that match TRBD1. V was clipped by 4 bases and J by 1 base; unmatched bases: 8. The CDR3 covers 16 residues. Germline V gene sequence: CDR1 MNHEY, CDR2 SVGAGI.

This clonotype was found a few times. This chain connects TRBV27 to TRBJ2-1; 12 bases fit TRBD2. Germline values: CDR1 MNHEY, CDR2 SMNVEV (reference sequence). The V gene end was trimmed by 5 bases and the J gene end by 8 bases; junction bases not matched to a gene: 7. This CDR3 has 15 residues. This CDR3 reads CASSPLAGGVHEQFF. CDR3 nucleotide sequence: TGTGCCAGCAGTCCTCTAGCGGGAGGGGTTCATGAGCAGTTCTTC.

The chain recombines TRBV7-2 with TRBJ2-1; 10 nucleotides match TRBD2. With V trimmed by 3 bases and J by 4 bases, 6 bases remained unmatched. The CDR3 runs 16 residues. Germline assignment: CDR1 SGHTA and CDR2 FQGNSA. The CDR3 sequence: CASSFSPGLAYNEQFF. In nucleotides, the CDR3 is TGTGCCAGCAGCTTCTCCCCGGGACTAGCGTACAATGAGCAGTTCTTC.

The V call is TRBV12-3 or TRBV12-4, the J call TRBJ2-1; 9 positions agree with TRBD2. The CDR3 spans 14 residues. Germline trimming cut 4 bases from V and 8 bases from J; bases unmatched to any gene: 6. This chain's CDR3 is CASSSAGGPDEQFF. The CDR3 DNA reads as TGTGCCAGCAGTTCAGCGGGAGGTCCCGATGAGCAGTTCTTC.

The chain carries TRBV6-1 and TRBJ2-1; D is possibly TRBD2 (6 bases). Germline V CDR1 and CDR2: MNHNS, SASEGT. Trimming cost V 1 base and J 6 bases, with 10 bases left between them. This CDR3 has 14 amino acids. This chain's CDR3 is CASSEGLAPNEQFF. In nucleotides, the CDR3 is TGTGCCAGCAGTGAAGGGCTAGCGCCCAATGAGCAGTTCTTC.

This clonotype was seen ten or more times. The V call is TRBV5-8, the J call TRBJ2-2; TRBD1 matches 7 bases. CDR1 and CDR2 from the germline V gene are SGHTS and YDEGEE. Trimming removed 5 bases from V and 4 bases from J; junction bases left unmatched: 5. The CDR3 spans 14 residues. Here the CDR3 DNA reads TGTGCCAGCAGATCCGACAGGGTCACCGGGGAGCTGTTTTTT. This codes for CASRSDRVTGELFF. Together with reference TRBV5-8 and TRBJ2-2, the CDR3 gives the full variable domain: EAGVTQSPTHLIKTRGQQATLRCSPISGHTSVYWYQQALGLGLQFLLWYDEGEERNRGNFPPRFSGRQFPNYSSELNVNALELEDSALYLCASRSDRVTGELFFGEGSRLTVL.

The chain combines TRBV4-2 with TRBJ2-1; 9 bases map to TRBD2. Trimming at V came to 1 base and at J to 7 bases, leaving 5 bases not matched to a gene. This CDR3 spans 15 amino acids. Germline loops: CDR1 LGHNA, CDR2 YNFKEQ. The DNA of the CDR3 is TGTGCCAGCAGCCAAGTTACTAGCGGGCTTAATGAGCAGTTCTTC. This encodes CASSQVTSGLNEQFF.

The rearrangement joins TRBV18 to TRBJ1-2; D unresolved. Deletions cut 3 bases from V and 8 bases from J, with 19 bases between. Germline V gene sequence: CDR1 KGHSH, CDR2 LQKENI. This CDR3 contains 15 residues. For the CDR3, the DNA is TGTGCCAGCTCACCGGAGGAACTACCCTTTGAGGGCTACACCTTC. This codes for CASSPEELPFEGYTF.

This clonotype came up many times. V and J are TRBV6-6 and TRBJ2-3; 9 bases are a match to TRBD1. The CDR3 runs 14 residues. Trimming at V came to 4 bases and at J to 6 bases, leaving 5 bases not matched to a gene. CDR1 is MNHNY, CDR2 SVGAGI, per germline (reference sequence). The CDR3 protein is CASSWTGVRDTQYF. The CDR3 DNA is TGTGCCAGCAGTTGGACAGGGGTGAGGGATACGCAGTATTTT.

This rearrangement joins TRBV6-1 to TRBJ2-7; tentative D call: TRBD1 (6 bases). Germline values: CDR1 MNHNS, CDR2 SASEGT. Trimming cost V 3 bases and J 1 base, with 25 bases left between them. This CDR3 is 19 amino acids long. The CDR3 coding sequence is TGTGCCAGCAGTGATTTCCTCAGGGGATTCTTTCTCGGGTCCTACGAGCAGTACTTC. Residues: CASSDFLRGFFLGSYEQYF.

This clonotype was seen a few times. The chain joins TRBV30 to TRBJ2-5, with a possible D match to TRBD2 (6 bases). This CDR3 spans 14 amino acids. Looked up from germline, CDR1 is GTSNPN and CDR2 is SVGIG (reference sequence). V lost 8 bases, J lost 0 bases, and 16 bases lay in between. This CDR3 reads CAGSSVSYQETQYF. The CDR3 nucleotides are TGTGCCGGGTCTAGCGTGTCGTACCAAGAGACCCAGTACTTC.

This clonotype has a single count. The V and J genes are TRBV5-1 and TRBJ2-3; 13 bases align to TRBD2. J was trimmed by 4 bases and V by 0 bases; bases with no gene match: 5. The CDR3 sequence is 17 residues long. The germline gives CDR1 SGHRS, CDR2 YFSETQ. The CDR3 DNA is TGCGCCAGCAGCTTGGCCCGACTAGCGGGAGGAGCAGATACGCAGTATTTT. This codes for CASSLARLAGGADTQYF.

This clonotype has at least ten counts. V usage is TRBV5-5 and J usage is TRBJ2-3, with TRBD2 matching 7 bases. In germline, CDR1 is SGHKS, CDR2 YYEKEE (reference sequence). The CDR3 runs 17 residues. V was clipped by 5 bases and J by 3 bases; unmatched bases: 15. CDR3 sequence: CASRPGSGLVSTDTQYF. For the CDR3, the DNA is TGTGCCAGCAGACCCGGTTCAGGACTAGTGTCTACAGATACGCAGTATTTT.

This clonotype occurred many times. V is TRBV7-2 and J is TRBJ1-1; no reliable D call. This CDR3 is 16 amino acids long. Germline V gene data show CDR1 as SGHTA and CDR2 as FQGNSA. V gave up 2 bases and J gave up 5 bases, with 18 bases separating them. CDR3 DNA sequence: TGTGCCAGCAGCTTATTATCCGGCCCTCTTCGAACTGAAGCTTTCTTT. Amino acids: CASSLLSGPLRTEAFF.

This clonotype was counted at least ten times. This rearrangement joins TRBV27 to TRBJ1-1; no firm D call. This CDR3 spans 13 amino acids. The germline V gene encodes CDR1 MNHEY and CDR2 SMNVEV (reference sequence). V was shortened by 0 bases and J by 3 bases, with 5 bases between the two germline ends. The CDR3 spells CASSLSKYTEAFF. CDR3 in DNA: TGTGCCAGCAGTTTATCGAAATACACTGAAGCTTTCTTT.

This chain joins TRBV6-6 and TRBJ1-1; possible D gene TRBD1, 6 bases. CDR1 and CDR2 (germline): MNHNY, SVGAGI (reference sequence). This CDR3 is 15 amino acids long. Deletions cut 2 bases from V and 0 bases from J, with 10 bases between. The CDR3 sequence: CASSYGQGLNTEAFF. CDR3 coding DNA: TGTGCCAGCAGTTACGGGCAGGGGCTGAACACTGAAGCTTTCTTT.